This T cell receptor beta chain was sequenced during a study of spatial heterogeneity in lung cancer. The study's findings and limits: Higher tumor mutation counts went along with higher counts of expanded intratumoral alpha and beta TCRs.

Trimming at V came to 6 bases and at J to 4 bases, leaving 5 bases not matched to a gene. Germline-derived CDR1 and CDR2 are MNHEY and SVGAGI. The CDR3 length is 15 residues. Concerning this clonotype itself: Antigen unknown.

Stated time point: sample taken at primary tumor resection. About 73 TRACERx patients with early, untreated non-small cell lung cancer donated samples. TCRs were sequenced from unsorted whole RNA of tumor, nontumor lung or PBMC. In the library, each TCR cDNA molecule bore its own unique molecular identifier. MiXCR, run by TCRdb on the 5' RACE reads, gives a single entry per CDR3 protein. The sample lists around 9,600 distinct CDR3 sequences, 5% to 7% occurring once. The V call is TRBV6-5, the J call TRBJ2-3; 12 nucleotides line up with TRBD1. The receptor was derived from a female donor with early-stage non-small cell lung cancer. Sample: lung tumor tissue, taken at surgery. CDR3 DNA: TGTGCCAGCAGCCGGGGACAGGGGGCACCAGATACGCAGTATTTT. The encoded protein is CASSRGQGAPDTQYF.